Each of the 24 T cell receptor beta chains below was sequenced from the same sample in a study of human T cells and chemical hapten exposure. MiXCR, applied by TCRdb to the RACE reads, yields one record per CDR3 protein. This sample yields more than 250,000 distinct CDR3 sequences, of which roughly 8% are seen a single time; more than 1% belongs to the top ten. As for time point: pre-sensitization, week 0. Treatment meaning: therapeutic diphenylcyclopropenone sensitization with weekly scalp DPC. The specimen comprised whole blood, sampled in connection with sensitization to the hapten diphenylcyclopropenone (DPC). Receptor source: a man aged 18 to 29 with alopecia areata. Some clones in this sample may be carry-over from other donors' samples.

This clonotype was counted a few times. This rearrangement joins TRBV5-1 to TRBJ1-2; 7 bases match TRBD1. The germline V gene encodes CDR1 SGHRS and CDR2 YFSETQ. Trimming took 0 bases from V and 8 from J; bases not matched to a gene: 10. This CDR3 is built from 15 residues. DNA for the CDR3: TGCGCCAGCAGCTTGGTGGCCACAGGGGATGGCGGCTACACCTTC. Amino acids: CASSLVATGDGGYTF.

The chain couples TRBV10-3 to TRBJ2-5; TRBD2 is a possible D gene (6 bases). CDR3 length: 16 residues. CDR1 is ENHRY, CDR2 SYGVKD, per germline. The V gene lost 4 bases and the J gene lost 2 bases, with 17 bases spanning the gap. The CDR3 sequence is CAISVGTGLEQETQYF. The CDR3 DNA reads as TGTGCCATCAGTGTGGGGACGGGACTGGAGCAAGAGACCCAGTACTTC.

This clonotype showed up just a few times. CDR3 nucleotide sequence: TGCAGTACGGACAGGGGCAACACCGGGGAGCTGTTTTTT. This encodes CSTDRGNTGELFF. The chain recombines TRBV20-1 with TRBJ2-2; 9 nucleotides line up with TRBD1. The germline V gene has CDR1 DFQATT and CDR2 SNEGSKA (reference sequence). J lost 2 bases, V lost 8 bases, and 3 bases had no gene match. The CDR3 runs 13 residues.

This clonotype was observed many times. The rearrangement uses TRBV10-1 and TRBJ1-1, with D maybe TRBD1 (5 bases). V lost 6 bases, J lost 0 bases, and 11 bases lay in between. Germline values: CDR1 WNHNN, CDR2 SYGVQD (reference sequence). The CDR3 runs 14 residues. The CDR3 nucleotides are TGCGCCAGCAGCCCGACAGAGATGAACACTGAAGCTTTCTTT. Residues: CASSPTEMNTEAFF.

A remark on this clonotype: Lacking the conserved final phenylalanine or tryptophan, this CDR3 likely reflects a read error. CDR3 sequence (DNA): TGTGCCAGCAGCTTAAGGCCTGATCAGCCCCAGCATTTA. It is translated as CASSLRPDQPQHL. The rearrangement links TRBV7-9 to TRBJ1-5; no clear D gene. The germline V gene encodes CDR1 SEHNR and CDR2 FQNEAQ (reference sequence). This CDR3 comprises 13 residues. V was cut by 2 bases and J by 5 bases, with 7 bases left in between.

V gene TRBV28 combines with J gene TRBJ2-7, with a possible D match to TRBD1 (5 bases). This CDR3 is 17 amino acids long. Trimming shortened V by 3 bases and J by 0 bases, and 18 bases separated the two germline ends. Germline-derived CDR1 and CDR2 are MDHEN and SYDVKM. The CDR3 spells CASSFPLGVPSSYEQYF. CDR3 bases: TGTGCCAGCAGTTTCCCGTTAGGGGTCCCCTCCTCCTACGAGCAGTACTTC.

This chain joins TRBV2 and TRBJ2-7; D is undetermined. V was trimmed by 4 bases and J by 1 base, leaving 8 bases between them. Germline V lookup: CDR1 SNHLY, CDR2 FYNNEI. This CDR3 comprises 13 residues. CDR3 DNA sequence: TGTGCCAGCAGTGGGCAAACTTCCTACGAGCAGTACGTC. This sequence encodes CASSGQTSYEQYV.

The V gene is TRBV11-2, the J gene TRBJ2-3; D not certain. V lost 1 base to trimming and J lost 2 bases, with 10 bases between them. This CDR3 region has 15 residues. The germline V gene has CDR1 SGHAT and CDR2 FQNNGV. The CDR3 region is CASSLVLQHTDTQYF. The CDR3 coding sequence is TGTGCCAGCAGCTTAGTTCTACAACACACAGATACGCAGTATTTT.

The rearrangement links TRBV13 to TRBJ2-5; D remains ambiguous. V was shortened by 0 bases and J by 6 bases, with 5 bases between the two germline ends. Germline CDR1 and CDR2: PRHDT and FYEKMQ (reference sequence). The CDR3 totals 12 residues. CDR3 DNA: TGTGCCAGCAGCTTAGGAAAGAAGACCCAGTACTTC. Translation gives CASSLGKKTQYF. The full variable domain, completed using reference TRBV13 and TRBJ2-5, is AAGVIQSPRHLIKEKRETATLKCYPIPRHDTVYWYQQGPGQDPQFLISFYEKMQSDKGSIPDRFSAQQFSDYHSELNMSSLELGDSALYFCASSLGKKTQYFGPGTRLLVL.

This clonotype was recorded many times. The chain recombines TRBV7-2 with TRBJ2-3, with 10 bases matching TRBD2. The V gene's germline CDR1 is SGHTA and CDR2 FQGNSA. V shed 4 bases, J shed 7 bases, and the junction held 5 bases outside the gene matches. The CDR3 consists of 14 residues. The DNA for the CDR3 is TGTGCCAGCAGCTGGCTAGCGGGGGTGTATACGCAGTATTTT. This sequence encodes CASSWLAGVYTQYF.

This rearrangement joins TRBV20-1 to TRBJ1-2; TRBD1 aligns across 8 bases. This CDR3 region has 17 residues. V shed 0 bases and J 4 bases; nucleotides not matched to a gene: 13. The germline V gene has CDR1 DFQATT and CDR2 SNEGSKA (reference sequence). CDR3 DNA sequence: TGCAGTGCTAGAGACCGACTCTCCGGGACAGGCCTCTATGGCTACACCTTC. Protein product: CSARDRLSGTGLYGYTF.

V and J are TRBV7-7 and TRBJ2-7, with D perhaps matching TRBD1 (5 bases). The germline V gene has CDR1 SSHAT and CDR2 FNYEAQ (reference sequence). V was trimmed by 5 bases and J by 6 bases, leaving 20 bases between them. The CDR3 is 15 residues long. CDR3 amino acids: CASSVQFGRGSEQYF. The CDR3 DNA follows: TGTGCCAGCAGCGTCCAATTCGGAAGGGGCAGCGAGCAGTACTTC. Complete variable domain (other parts from reference TRBV7-7 and TRBJ2-7): GAGVSQSPRYKVTKRGQDVTLRCDPISSHATLYWYQQALGQGPEFLTYFNYEAQPDKSGLPSDRFSAERPEGSISTLTIQRTEQRDSAMYRCASSVQFGRGSEQYFGPGTRLTVT.

The V gene is TRBV6-5, the J gene TRBJ2-2, with 11 nucleotides matching TRBD2. From germline, CDR1 is MNHEY and CDR2 SVGAGI. The CDR3 sequence is 16 residues long. V lost 7 bases, J lost 7 bases, and 11 bases stayed unmatched. The CDR3 here is CASTPNSGGAYGELFF. CDR3 in DNA: TGTGCCAGCACCCCCAATAGCGGGGGGGCATACGGGGAGCTGTTTTTT.

Worth noting for this clonotype: With a much larger clone just one base away, this may be a read error. CDR3 nucleotides: TGTGCCAGCAGCCAAGTTGGTCCCTCCGTGACAGGGATCCGTTTT. Translated: CASSQVGPSVTGIRF. The rearrangement joins TRBV3-1 to TRBJ2-3; 7 bases line up with TRBD1. Germline-derived CDR1 and CDR2 are LGHDT and YNNKEL (reference sequence). The CDR3 extends over 15 amino acids.

J is TRBJ2-6 and V is TRBV6-6; the D gene is possibly TRBD1 (6 bases). Germline loops: CDR1 MNHNY, CDR2 SVGAGI (reference sequence). Trimming cost V 2 bases and J 1 base, with 12 bases left between them. The CDR3 length is 17 residues. CDR3 amino acids: CASSYPNTGSGANVLTF. CDR3 in DNA: TGTGCCAGCAGTTACCCAAATACAGGGTCTGGGGCCAACGTCCTGACTTTC.

The table lists this clonotype with a few counts. Germline is not matched at one junction end, which may reflect a read error. The chain employs TRBV5-1 and TRBJ2-7; weak D call: TRBD1 (6 bases). The CDR3 consists of 13 residues. Germline CDR1 and CDR2: SGHRS and YFSETQ. The CDR3 loop is CASRLDSPYEQYF. CDR3 DNA: TGCGCCAGCAGATTGGACAGCCCCTACGAGCAGTACTTC.

V and J are TRBV28 and TRBJ2-7; the D call may be TRBD1 or TRBD2 (5 bases each). Germline V lookup: CDR1 MDHEN, CDR2 SYDVKM. The CDR3 totals 15 residues. Trimming stripped 6 bases from V and 3 bases from J, with 18 bases between. The CDR3 sequence is CASSVARRGDYEQYF. The CDR3 bases are TGTGCCAGCAGCGTCGCTAGGAGAGGGGACTACGAGCAGTACTTC.

This clonotype was observed a handful of times. The chain carries TRBV6-5 and TRBJ1-6; 11 nucleotides match TRBD1. The CDR3 loop spans 15 amino acids. V lost 4 bases, J lost 9 bases, and 5 bases stayed unmatched. CDR1 is MNHEY and CDR2 is SVGAGI in the germline V gene. In DNA form, the CDR3 reads TGTGCCAGCAGTTGGGGACAGGGGGTAACTTCACCCCTCCACTTT. This gives the protein CASSWGQGVTSPLHF.

This clonotype has a handful of counts. The chain recombines TRBV7-2 with TRBJ1-1, with unresolved D. Trimming stripped 1 base from V and 3 bases from J, with 12 bases between. Germline V gives CDR1 SGHTA, CDR2 FQGNSA. The CDR3 loop spans 15 amino acids. CDR3 in DNA: TGTGCCAGCAGCTTAGATTCTGGGCTGGACACTGAAGCTTTCTTT. It translates to CASSLDSGLDTEAFF.

The chain is built from TRBV27 and TRBJ2-2; 7 bases fit TRBD2. V was clipped by 5 bases and J by 3 bases; unmatched bases: 12. The CDR3 is 17 residues long. The germline V gene encodes CDR1 MNHEY and CDR2 SMNVEV (reference sequence). CDR3 residues: CASSHHRLAADTGELFF. The CDR3 nucleotides are TGTGCCAGCAGTCACCACCGACTAGCAGCCGACACCGGGGAGCTGTTTTTT.

This chain uses TRBV10-3 with TRBJ2-5; tentative D call: TRBD2 (5 bases). This CDR3 is built from 13 residues. Germline-derived CDR1 and CDR2 are ENHRY and SYGVKD. Trimming removed 3 bases from V and 10 bases from J, with 15 bases in between. CDR3 sequence (DNA): TGTGCCATCAGTGATTCAGGAGGAGTAGACCAGTACTTC. Protein: CAISDSGGVDQYF.

The V gene is TRBV2, the J gene TRBJ2-7, with 8 bases that match TRBD1. The V gene end was trimmed by 5 bases and the J gene end by 4 bases; junction bases not matched to a gene: 16. Germline lookup yields CDR1 SNHLY and CDR2 FYNNEI. The length of the CDR3 is 17 residues. CDR3 nucleotides: TGTGCCAGCAGTCCAAGACGAGCAGGGGGCGAGGTGTACGAGCAGTACGTC. The encoded protein is CASSPRRAGGEVYEQYV.

At least ten counts were recorded for this clonotype. The J gene is TRBJ1-4, the V gene TRBV28; 9 positions match TRBD1. Trimming took 7 bases from V and 10 from J; bases not matched to a gene: 13. CDR3 size: 15 residues. CDR1 and CDR2 from the germline V gene are MDHEN and SYDVKM. CDR3 region: CASTPSGTGSGKLFF. Written as DNA, the CDR3 is TGTGCCAGCACTCCGTCCGGGACAGGGTCGGGAAAACTGTTTTTT.

This clonotype has a count of ten or more. The V gene is TRBV7-2, the J gene TRBJ1-1; tentatively, D is TRBD1 (5 bases). CDR3 length: 14 amino acids. The V and J ends lost 1 base and 3 bases respectively, with 9 bases between them. The V gene's germline CDR1 is SGHTA and CDR2 FQGNSA. CDR3 in amino acids: CASSLDWGYTEAFF. The CDR3, as DNA: TGTGCCAGCAGCTTAGACTGGGGGTACACTGAAGCTTTCTTT. Combining the CDR3 with reference TRBV7-2 and TRBJ1-1 gives the whole variable domain GAGVSQSPSNKVTEKGKDVELRCDPISGHTALYWYRQSLGQGLEFLIYFQGNSAPDKSGLPSDRFSAERTGGSVSTLTIQRTQQEDSAVYLCASSLDWGYTEAFFGQGTRLTVV.